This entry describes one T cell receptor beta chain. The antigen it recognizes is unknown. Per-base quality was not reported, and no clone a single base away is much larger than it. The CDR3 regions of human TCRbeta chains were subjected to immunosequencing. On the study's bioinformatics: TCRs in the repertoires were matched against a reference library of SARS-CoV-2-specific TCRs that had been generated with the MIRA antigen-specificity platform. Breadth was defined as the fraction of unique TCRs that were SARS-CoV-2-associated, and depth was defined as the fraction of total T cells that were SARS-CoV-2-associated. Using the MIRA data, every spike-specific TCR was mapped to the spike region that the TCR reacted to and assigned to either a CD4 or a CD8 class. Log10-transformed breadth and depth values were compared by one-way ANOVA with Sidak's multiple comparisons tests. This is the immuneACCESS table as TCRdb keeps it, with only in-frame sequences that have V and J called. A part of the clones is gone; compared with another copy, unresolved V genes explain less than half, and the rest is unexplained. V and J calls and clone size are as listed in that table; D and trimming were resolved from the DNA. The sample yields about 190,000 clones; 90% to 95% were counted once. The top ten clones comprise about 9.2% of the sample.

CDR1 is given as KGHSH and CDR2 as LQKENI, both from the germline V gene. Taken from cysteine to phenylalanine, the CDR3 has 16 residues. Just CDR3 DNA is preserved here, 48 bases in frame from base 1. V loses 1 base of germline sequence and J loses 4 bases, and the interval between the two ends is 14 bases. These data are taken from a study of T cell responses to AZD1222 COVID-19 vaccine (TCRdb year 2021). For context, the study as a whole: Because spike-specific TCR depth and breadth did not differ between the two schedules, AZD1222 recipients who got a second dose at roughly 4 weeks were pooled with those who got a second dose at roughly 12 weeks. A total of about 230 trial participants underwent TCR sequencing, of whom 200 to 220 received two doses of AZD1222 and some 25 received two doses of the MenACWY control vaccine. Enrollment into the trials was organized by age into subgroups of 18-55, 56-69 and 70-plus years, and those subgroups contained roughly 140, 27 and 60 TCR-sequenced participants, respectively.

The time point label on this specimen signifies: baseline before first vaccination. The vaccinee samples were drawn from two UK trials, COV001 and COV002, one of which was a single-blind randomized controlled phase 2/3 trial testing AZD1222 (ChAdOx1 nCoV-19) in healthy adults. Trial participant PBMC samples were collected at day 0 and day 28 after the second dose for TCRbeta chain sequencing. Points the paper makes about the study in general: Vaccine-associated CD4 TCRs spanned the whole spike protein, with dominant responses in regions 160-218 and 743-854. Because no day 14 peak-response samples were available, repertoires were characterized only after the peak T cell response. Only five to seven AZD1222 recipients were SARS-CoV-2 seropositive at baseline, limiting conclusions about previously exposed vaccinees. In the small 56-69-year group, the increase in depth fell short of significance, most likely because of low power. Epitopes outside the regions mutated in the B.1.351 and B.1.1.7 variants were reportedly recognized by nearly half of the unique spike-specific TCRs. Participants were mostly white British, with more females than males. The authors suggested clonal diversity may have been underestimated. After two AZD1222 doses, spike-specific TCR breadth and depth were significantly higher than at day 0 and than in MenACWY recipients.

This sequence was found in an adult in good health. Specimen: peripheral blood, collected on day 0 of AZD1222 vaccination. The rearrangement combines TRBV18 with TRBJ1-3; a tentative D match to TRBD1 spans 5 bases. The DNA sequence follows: TGTGCCAGCTCACCACGTTCAGGGTTCGCAGGAAACACCATATATTTT. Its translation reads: CASSPRSGFAGNTIYF.